The clone carrying this TCR beta chain is categorized as large. This sample is drawn from a study of OX40 agonist ivuxolimab in advanced cancers. No patient had autoimmune disease or received systemic immunosuppression. Assay: immunoSEQ multiplex PCR; the TCRdb copy retains only in-frame clones and omits some. The data show over 8,000 clones, over 55% seen once. V lost 2 bases and J 9 bases, leaving 13 bases between the germline ends. Germline values: CDR1 MNHEY, CDR2 SVGAGI. The CDR3 covers 13 residues. The specimen was CD4+ or CD8+ T cells sorted from blood, collected in a trial of the OX40 agonist ivuxolimab. The clonotype comes from an adult with an advanced solid tumor such as melanoma, head and neck, liver or kidney cancer. The chain is built from TRBV6-5 and TRBJ2-5, with D unresolved. The CDR3 region is CASSYLLDGPQYF. The CDR3 DNA is TGTGCCAGCAGTTACCTCTTAGACGGGCCCCAGTACTTC.